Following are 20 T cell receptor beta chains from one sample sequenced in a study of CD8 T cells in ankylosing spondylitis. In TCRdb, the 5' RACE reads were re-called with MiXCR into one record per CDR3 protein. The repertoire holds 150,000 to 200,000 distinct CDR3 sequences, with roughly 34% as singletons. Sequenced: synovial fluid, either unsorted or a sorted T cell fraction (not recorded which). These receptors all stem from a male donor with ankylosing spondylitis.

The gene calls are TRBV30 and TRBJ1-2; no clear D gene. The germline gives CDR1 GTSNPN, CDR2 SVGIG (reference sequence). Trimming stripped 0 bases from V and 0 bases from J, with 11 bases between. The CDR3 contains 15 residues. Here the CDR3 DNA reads TGTGCCTGGAGTGTAAGCAGGCTAGCTAACTATGGCTACACCTTC. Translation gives CAWSVSRLANYGYTF.

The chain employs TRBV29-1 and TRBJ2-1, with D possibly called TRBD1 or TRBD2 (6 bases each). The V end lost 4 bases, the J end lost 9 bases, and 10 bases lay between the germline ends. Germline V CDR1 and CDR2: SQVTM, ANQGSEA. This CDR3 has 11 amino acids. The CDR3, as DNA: TGCAGCGTTGGGTGGGGGGCTGAGCAGTTCTTC. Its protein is CSVGWGAEQFF.

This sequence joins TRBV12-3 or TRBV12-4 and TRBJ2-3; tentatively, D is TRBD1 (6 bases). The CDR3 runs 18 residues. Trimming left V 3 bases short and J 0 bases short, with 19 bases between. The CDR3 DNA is TGTGCCAGCAGTTTCTCTTTGGGGGACACCCTCAGCACAGATACGCAGTATTTT. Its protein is CASSFSLGDTLSTDTQYF.

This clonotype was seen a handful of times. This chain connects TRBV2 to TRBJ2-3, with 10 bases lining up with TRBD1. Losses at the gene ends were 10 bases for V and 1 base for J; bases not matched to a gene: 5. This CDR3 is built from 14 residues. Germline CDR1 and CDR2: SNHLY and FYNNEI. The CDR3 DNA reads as TGTGCCAACTCCGGGACAGGGGGCACAGATACGCAGTATTTT. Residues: CANSGTGGTDTQYF.

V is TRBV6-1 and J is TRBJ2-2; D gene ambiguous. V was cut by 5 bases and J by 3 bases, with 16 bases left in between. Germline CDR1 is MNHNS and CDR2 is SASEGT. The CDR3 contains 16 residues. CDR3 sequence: CASSRPPGIDTGELFF. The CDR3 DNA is TGTGCCAGCAGTCGACCCCCAGGAATCGACACCGGGGAGCTGTTTTTT.

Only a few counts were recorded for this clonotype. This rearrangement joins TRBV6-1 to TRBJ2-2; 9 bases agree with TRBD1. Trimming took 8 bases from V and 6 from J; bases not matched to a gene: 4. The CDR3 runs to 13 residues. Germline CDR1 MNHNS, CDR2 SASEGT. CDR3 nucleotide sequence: TGTGCCAGCCGGGACAGGGCGGCCGGGGAGCTGTTTTTT. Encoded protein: CASRDRAAGELFF.

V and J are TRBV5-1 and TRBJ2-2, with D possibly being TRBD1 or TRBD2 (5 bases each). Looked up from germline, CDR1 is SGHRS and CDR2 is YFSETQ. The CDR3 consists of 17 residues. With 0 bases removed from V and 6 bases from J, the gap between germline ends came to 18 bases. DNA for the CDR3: TGCGCCAGCAGCTTGGAGGGGAGCAGGGCTGACGCCGGGGAGCTGTTTTTT. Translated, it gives CASSLEGSRADAGELFF. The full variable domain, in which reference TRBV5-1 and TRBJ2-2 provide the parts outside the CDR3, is KAGVTQTPRYLIKTRGQQVTLSCSPISGHRSVSWYQQTPGQGLQFLFEYFSETQRNKGNFPGRFSGRQFSNSRSEMNVSTLELGDSALYLCASSLEGSRADAGELFFGEGSRLTVL.

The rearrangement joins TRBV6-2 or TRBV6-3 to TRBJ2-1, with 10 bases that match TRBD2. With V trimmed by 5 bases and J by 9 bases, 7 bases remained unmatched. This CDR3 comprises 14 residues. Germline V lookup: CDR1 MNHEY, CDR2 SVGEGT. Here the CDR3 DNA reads TGTGCCAGCAGTCCTTTCAGCGGGAGGGCTGAGCAGTTCTTC. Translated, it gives CASSPFSGRAEQFF.

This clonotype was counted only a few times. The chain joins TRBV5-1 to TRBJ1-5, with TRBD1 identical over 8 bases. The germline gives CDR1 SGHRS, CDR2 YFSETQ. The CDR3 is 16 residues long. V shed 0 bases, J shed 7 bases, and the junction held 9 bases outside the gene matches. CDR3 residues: CASSLDSAGGGQPQHF. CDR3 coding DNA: TGCGCCAGCAGCTTGGACTCCGCAGGGGGCGGGCAGCCCCAGCATTTT.

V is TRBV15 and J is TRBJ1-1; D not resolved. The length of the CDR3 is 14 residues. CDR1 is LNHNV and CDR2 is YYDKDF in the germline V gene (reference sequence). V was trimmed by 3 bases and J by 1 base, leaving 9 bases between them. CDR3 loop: CATSSFSGNTEAFF. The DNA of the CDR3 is TGTGCCACCAGCAGTTTTTCAGGGAACACTGAAGCTTTCTTT.

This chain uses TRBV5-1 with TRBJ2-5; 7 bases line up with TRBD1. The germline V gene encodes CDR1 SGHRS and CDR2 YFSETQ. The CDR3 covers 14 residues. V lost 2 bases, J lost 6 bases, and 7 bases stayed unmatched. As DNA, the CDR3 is TGCGCCAGCAGCTTAATACAGGGGATTCAGACCCAGTACTTC. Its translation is CASSLIQGIQTQYF.

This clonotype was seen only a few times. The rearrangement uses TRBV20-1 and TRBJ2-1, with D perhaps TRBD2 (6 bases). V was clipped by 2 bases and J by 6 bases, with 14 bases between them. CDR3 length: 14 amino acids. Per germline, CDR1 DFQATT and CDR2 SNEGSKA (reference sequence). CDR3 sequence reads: CSARQINGGNEQFF. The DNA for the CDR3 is TGCAGTGCTAGACAGATCAACGGGGGCAATGAGCAGTTCTTC.

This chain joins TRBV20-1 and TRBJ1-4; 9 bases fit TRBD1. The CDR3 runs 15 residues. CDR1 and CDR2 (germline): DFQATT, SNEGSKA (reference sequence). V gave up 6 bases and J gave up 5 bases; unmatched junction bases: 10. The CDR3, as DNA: TGCAGTGCCTTAGGGACAGGGAGAGACAATGAAAAACTGTTTTTT. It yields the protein CSALGTGRDNEKLFF.

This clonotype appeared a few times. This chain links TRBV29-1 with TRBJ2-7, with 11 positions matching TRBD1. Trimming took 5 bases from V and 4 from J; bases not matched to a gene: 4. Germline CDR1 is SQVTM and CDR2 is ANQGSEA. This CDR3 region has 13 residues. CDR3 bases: TGCAGCGTTATGGGGACAGGGGGGTACGAGCAGTACTTC. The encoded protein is CSVMGTGGYEQYF.

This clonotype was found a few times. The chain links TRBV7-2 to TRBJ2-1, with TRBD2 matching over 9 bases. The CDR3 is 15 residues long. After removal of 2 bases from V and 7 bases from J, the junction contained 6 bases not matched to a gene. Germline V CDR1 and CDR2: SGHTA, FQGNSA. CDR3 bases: TGTGCCAGCAGCTTACTAGCGGGGATGGGGAATGAGCAGTTCTTC. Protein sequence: CASSLLAGMGNEQFF.

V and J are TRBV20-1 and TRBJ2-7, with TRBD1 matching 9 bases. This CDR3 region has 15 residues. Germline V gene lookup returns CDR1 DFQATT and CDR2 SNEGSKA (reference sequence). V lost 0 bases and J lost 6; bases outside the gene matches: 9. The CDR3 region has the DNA TGCAGTGCTAGAGAGCCCGGGACAGGGTCGGGCGAGCAGTACTTC. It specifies CSAREPGTGSGEQYF.

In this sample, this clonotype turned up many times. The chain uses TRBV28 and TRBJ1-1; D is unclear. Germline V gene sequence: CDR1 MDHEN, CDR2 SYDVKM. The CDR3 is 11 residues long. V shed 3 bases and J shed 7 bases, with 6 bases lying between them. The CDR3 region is CASSFGLEAFF. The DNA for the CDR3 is TGTGCCAGCAGTTTTGGACTTGAAGCTTTCTTT.

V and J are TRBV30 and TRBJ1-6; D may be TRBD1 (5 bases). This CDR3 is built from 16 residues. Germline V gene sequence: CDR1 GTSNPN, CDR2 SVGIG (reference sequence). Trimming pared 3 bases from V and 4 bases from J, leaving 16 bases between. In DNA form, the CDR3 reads TGTGCCTGGAGGGTGAGGGGAGGCGTTTATAATTCACCCCTCCACTTT. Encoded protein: CAWRVRGGVYNSPLHF.

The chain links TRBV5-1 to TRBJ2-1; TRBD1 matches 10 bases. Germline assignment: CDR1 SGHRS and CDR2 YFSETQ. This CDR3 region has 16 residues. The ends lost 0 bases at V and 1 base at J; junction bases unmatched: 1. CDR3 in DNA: TGCGCCAGCAGCTTGGGGGACAGGGGATCCTACAATGAGCAGTTCTTC. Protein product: CASSLGDRGSYNEQFF.

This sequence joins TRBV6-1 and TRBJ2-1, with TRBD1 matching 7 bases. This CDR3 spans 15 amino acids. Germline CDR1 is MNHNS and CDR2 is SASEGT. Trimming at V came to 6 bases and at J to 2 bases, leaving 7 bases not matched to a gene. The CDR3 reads CASRLTGAAYNEQFF. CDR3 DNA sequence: TGTGCCAGCAGACTTACAGGGGCGGCCTACAATGAGCAGTTCTTC.